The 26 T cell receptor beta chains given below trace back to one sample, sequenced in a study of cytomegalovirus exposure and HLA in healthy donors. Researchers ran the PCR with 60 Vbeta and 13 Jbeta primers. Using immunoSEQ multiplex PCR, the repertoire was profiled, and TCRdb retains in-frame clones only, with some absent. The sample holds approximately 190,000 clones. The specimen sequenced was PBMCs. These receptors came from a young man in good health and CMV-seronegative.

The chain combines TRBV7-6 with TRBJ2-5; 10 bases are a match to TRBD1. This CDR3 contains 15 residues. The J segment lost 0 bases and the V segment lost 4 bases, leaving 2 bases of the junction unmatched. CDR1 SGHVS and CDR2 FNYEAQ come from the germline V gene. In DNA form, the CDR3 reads TGTGCCAGCAGCTCGGGACAGGGGCACCAAGAGACCCAGTACTTC. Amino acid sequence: CASSSGQGHQETQYF.

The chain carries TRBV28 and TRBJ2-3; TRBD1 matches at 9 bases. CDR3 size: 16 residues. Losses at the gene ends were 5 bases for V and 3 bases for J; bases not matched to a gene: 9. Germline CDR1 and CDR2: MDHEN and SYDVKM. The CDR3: CASSKDRGSFTDTQYF. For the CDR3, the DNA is TGTGCCAGCAGTAAGGACAGGGGCTCGTTTACAGATACGCAGTATTTT.

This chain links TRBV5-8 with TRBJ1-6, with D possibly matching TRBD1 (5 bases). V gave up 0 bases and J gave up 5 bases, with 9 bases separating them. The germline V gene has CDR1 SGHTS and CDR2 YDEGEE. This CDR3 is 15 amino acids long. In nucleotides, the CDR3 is TGTGCCAGCAGCTTGGACAGGCCGGATAATTCACCCCTCCACTTT. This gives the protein CASSLDRPDNSPLHF.

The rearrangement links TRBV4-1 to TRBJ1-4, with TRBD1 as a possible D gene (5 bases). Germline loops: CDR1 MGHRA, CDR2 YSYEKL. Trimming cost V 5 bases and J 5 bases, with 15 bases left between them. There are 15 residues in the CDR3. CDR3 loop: CASSEPGRENEKLFF. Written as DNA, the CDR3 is TGCGCCAGCAGCGAACCGGGACGGGAGAATGAAAAACTGTTTTTT.

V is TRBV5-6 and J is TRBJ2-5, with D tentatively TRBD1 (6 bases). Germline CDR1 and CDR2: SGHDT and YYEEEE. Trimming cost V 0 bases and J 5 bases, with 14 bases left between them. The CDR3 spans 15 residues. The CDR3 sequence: CASSLGQGMRETQYF. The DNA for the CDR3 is TGTGCCAGCAGCTTGGGCCAGGGGATGAGGGAGACCCAGTACTTC.

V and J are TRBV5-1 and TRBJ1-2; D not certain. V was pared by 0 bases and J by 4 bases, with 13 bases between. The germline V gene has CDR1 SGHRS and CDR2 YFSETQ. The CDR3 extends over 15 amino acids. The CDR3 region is CASSLERTGSYGYTF. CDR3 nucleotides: TGCGCCAGCAGCTTGGAACGAACCGGGAGCTATGGCTACACCTTC.

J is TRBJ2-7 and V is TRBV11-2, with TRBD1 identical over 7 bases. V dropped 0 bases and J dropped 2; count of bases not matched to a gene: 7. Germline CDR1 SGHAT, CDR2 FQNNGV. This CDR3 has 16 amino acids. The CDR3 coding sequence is TGTGCCAGCAGCTTAGACTACAGACAGGGAGCCTACGAGCAGTACTTC. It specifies CASSLDYRQGAYEQYF.

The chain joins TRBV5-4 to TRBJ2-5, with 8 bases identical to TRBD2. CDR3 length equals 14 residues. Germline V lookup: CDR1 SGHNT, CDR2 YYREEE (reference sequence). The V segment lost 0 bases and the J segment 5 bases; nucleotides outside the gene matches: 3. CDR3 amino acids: CASSLDQREETQYF. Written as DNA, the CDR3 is TGTGCCAGCAGCTTGGACCAGCGGGAGGAGACCCAGTACTTC.

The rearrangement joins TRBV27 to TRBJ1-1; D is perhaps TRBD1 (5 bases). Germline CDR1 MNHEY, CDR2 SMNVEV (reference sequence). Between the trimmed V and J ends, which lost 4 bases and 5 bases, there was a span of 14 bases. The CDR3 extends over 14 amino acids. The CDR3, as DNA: TGTGCCAGCAGTTGGGCAGGGTCGTGGACTGAAGCTTTCTTT. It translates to CASSWAGSWTEAFF.

The CDR3 DNA follows: TGTGCCAGTAGACCGGGACAGGGGGGTGTGCTAAGCAAAAACATTCAGTACTTC. Encoded protein: CASRPGQGGVLSKNIQYF. The chain employs TRBV19 and TRBJ2-4, with 11 bases lining up with TRBD1. V shed 6 bases, J shed 3 bases, and the junction held 13 bases outside the gene matches. This CDR3 is 18 amino acids long. Per the germline V gene, CDR1 is LNHDA and CDR2 is SQIVND (reference sequence).

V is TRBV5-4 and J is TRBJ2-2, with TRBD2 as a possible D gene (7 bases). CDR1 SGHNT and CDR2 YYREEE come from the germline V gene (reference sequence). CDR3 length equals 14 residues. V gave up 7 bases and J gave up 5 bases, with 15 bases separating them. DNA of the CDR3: TGTGCCAGCCGGCGGGGAGGGGGTACCGGGGAGCTGTTTTTT. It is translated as CASRRGGGTGELFF.

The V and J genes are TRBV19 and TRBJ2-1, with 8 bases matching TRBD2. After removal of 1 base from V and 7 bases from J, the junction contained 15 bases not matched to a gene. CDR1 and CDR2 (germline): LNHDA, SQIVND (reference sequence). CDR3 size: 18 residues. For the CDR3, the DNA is TGTGCCAGTAGTATAGGAGGCTTTAGGGGAACTAGCGGTAATGAGCAGTTCTTC. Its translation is CASSIGGFRGTSGNEQFF.

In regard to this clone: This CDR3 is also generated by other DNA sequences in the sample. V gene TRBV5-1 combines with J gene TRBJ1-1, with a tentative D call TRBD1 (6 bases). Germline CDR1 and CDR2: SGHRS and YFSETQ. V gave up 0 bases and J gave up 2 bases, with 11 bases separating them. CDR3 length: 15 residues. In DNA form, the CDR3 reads TGCGCCAGCAGCTTGGCGGGGGGGCCCAACACTGAAGCTTTCTTT. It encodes CASSLAGGPNTEAFF.

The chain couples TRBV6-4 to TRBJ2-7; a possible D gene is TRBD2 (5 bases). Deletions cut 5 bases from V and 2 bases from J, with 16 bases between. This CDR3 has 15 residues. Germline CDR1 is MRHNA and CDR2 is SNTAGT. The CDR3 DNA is TGTGCCAGCAGTAACGGGGAAGGAAGGCCCTACGAGCAGTACTTC. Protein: CASSNGEGRPYEQYF.

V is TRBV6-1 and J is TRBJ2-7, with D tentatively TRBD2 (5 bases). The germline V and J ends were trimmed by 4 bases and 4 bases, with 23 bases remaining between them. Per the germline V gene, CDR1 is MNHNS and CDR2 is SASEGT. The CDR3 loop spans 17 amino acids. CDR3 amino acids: CASSGGALLINLYEQYF. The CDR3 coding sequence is TGTGCCAGCAGTGGGGGAGCGCTACTTATCAACCTTTACGAGCAGTACTTC.

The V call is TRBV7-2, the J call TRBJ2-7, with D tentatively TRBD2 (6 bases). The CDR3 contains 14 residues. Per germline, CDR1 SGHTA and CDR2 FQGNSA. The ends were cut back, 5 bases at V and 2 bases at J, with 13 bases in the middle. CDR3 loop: CASSPGLLAYEQYF. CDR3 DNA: TGTGCCAGCAGCCCGGGACTCCTGGCCTACGAGCAGTACTTC.

The CDR3 loop reads CANPDRRETQYF. The DNA of the CDR3 is TGCGCCAACCCCGACAGAAGAGAGACCCAGTACTTC. The V and J genes are TRBV10-1 and TRBJ2-5, with a tentative D call TRBD1 (5 bases). Germline CDR1 and CDR2: WNHNN and SYGVQD (reference sequence). Trimming took 10 bases from V and 4 from J, leaving 13 bases between them. The CDR3 is made up of 12 amino acids.

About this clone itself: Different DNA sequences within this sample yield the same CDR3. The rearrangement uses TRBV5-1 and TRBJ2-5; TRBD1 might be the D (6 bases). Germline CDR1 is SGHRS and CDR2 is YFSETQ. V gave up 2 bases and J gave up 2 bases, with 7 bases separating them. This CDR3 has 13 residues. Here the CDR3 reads CASSLRGQETQYF. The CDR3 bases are TGCGCCAGCAGCTTAAGGGGGCAAGAGACCCAGTACTTC.

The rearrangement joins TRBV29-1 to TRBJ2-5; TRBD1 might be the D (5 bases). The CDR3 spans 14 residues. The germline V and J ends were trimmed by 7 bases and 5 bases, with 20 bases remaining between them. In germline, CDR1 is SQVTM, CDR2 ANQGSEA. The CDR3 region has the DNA TGCAGCGGCCGATCAGGGTTCTTGGGGGAGACCCAGTACTTC. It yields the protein CSGRSGFLGETQYF.

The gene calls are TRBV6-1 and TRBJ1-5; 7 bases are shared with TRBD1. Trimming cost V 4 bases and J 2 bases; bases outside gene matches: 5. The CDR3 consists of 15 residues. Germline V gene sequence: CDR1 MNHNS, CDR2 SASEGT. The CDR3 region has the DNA TGTGCCAGCAGTGCACAGGGGTTTCGCAATCAGCCCCAGCATTTT. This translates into CASSAQGFRNQPQHF.

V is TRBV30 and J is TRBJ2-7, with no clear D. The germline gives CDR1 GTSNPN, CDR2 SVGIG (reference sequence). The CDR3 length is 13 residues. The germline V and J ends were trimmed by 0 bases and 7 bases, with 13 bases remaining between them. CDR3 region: CAWSVSPPREQYF. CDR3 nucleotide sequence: TGTGCCTGGAGTGTGTCTCCCCCTCGGGAGCAGTACTTC.

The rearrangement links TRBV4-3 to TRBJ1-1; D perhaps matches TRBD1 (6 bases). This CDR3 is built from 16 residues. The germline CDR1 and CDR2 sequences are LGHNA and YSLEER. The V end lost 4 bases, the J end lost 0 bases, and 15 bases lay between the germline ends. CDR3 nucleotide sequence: TGCGCCAGCAGCCCCGGGACACTCCACTTGAACACTGAAGCTTTCTTT. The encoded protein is CASSPGTLHLNTEAFF.

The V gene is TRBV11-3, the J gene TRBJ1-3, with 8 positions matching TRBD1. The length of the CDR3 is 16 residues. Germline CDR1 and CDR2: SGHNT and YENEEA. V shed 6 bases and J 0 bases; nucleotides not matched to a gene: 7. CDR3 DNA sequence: TGTGCCAGCAGACCTCGAACAGGGGGCTCTGGAAACACCATATATTTT. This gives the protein CASRPRTGGSGNTIYF.

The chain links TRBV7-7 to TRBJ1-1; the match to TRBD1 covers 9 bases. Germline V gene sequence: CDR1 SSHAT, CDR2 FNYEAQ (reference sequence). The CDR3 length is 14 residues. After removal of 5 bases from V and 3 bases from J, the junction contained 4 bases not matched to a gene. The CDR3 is CASSPRQGDTEAFF. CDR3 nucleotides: TGTGCCAGCAGCCCCCGACAGGGGGACACTGAAGCTTTCTTT. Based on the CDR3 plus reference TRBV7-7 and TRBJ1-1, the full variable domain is GAGVSQSPRYKVTKRGQDVTLRCDPISSHATLYWYQQALGQGPEFLTYFNYEAQPDKSGLPSDRFSAERPEGSISTLTIQRTEQRDSAMYRCASSPRQGDTEAFFGQGTRLTVV.

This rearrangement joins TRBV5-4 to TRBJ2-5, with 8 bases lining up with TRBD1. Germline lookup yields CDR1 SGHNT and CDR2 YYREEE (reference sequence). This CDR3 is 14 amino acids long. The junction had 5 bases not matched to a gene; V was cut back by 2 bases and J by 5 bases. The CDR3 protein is CASSLQGGDETQYF. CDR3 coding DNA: TGTGCCAGCAGCTTACAGGGGGGAGATGAGACCCAGTACTTC.

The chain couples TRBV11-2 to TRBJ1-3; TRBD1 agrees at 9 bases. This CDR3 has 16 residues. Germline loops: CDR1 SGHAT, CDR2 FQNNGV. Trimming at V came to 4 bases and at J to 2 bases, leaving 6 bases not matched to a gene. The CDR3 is CASSSQGAGPGNTIYF. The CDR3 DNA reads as TGTGCCAGCAGCTCACAGGGGGCCGGTCCTGGAAACACCATATATTTT.